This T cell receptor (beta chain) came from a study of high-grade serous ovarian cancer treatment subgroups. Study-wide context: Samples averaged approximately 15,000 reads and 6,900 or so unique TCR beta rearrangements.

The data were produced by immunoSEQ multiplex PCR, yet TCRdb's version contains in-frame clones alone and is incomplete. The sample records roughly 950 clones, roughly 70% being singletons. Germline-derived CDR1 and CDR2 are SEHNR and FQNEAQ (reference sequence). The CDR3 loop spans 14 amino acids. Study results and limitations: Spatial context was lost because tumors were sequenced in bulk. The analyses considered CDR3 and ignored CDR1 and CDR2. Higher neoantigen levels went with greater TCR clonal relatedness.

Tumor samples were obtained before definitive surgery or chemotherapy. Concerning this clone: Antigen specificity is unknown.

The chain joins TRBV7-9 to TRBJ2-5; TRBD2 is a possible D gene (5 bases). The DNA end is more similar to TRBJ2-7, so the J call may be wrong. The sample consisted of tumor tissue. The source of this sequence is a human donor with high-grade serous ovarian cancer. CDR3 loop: CASSLGIASYEQYF. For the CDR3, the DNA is TGTGCCAGCAGCTTAGGGATAGCGTCCTACGAGCAGTACTTC.